Below, 7 T cell receptor beta chains from the same sample are listed, as sequenced in a study of OX40 agonist ivuxolimab in advanced cancers. Using immunoSEQ multiplex PCR, the repertoire was profiled, and TCRdb retains in-frame clones only, with some absent. The sample has just under 75,000 clones, around nine tenths seen once; the top ten hold 0.5% to 0.55%. This specimen consisted of CD4+ or CD8+ T cells sorted from blood, obtained in a trial of the OX40 agonist ivuxolimab. These receptor sequences come from an adult with an advanced solid tumor such as melanoma, head and neck, liver or kidney cancer.

The chain combines TRBV19 with TRBJ2-1; TRBD2 matches at 11 bases. After removal of 4 bases from V and 9 bases from J, the junction contained 8 bases not matched to a gene. This CDR3 contains 15 residues. CDR1 LNHDA and CDR2 SQIVND come from the germline V gene (reference sequence). As DNA, the CDR3 is TGTGCCAGTAGTACCGCAACTAGCGGGAGTATTGAGCAGTTCTTC. Translated, it gives CASSTATSGSIEQFF.

V and J are TRBV28 and TRBJ2-5, with a possible D match to TRBD2 (5 bases). The V end was cut by 6 bases, the J end by 5 bases, with 13 bases between. The length of the CDR3 is 13 residues. CDR1 MDHEN and CDR2 SYDVKM come from the germline V gene. The DNA for the CDR3 is TGTGCCAGCAGGGCCTCAGCGGTCGAGACCCAGTACTTC. It encodes CASRASAVETQYF.

This sequence joins TRBV28 and TRBJ2-5, with D tentatively TRBD2 (5 bases). The germline gives CDR1 MDHEN, CDR2 SYDVKM. CDR3 length: 12 residues. Trimming took off 5 bases at V and 4 bases at J, with 8 bases between the two ends. CDR3 sequence (DNA): TGTGCCAGCAGTCCCCGGGGAGAGACCCAGTACTTC. Residues: CASSPRGETQYF.

The CDR3 DNA is TGCAGCGTTGCGGGCCCCTACAATGAGCAGTTCTTC. This encodes CSVAGPYNEQFF. The chain uses TRBV29-1 and TRBJ2-1; no clear D gene. The germline V gene encodes CDR1 SQVTM and CDR2 ANQGSEA. The CDR3 has 12 residues. Trimming left V 4 bases short and J 2 bases short, with 6 bases between.

The chain links TRBV13 to TRBJ2-7, with 7 bases identical to TRBD1. Germline CDR1 and CDR2: PRHDT and FYEKMQ (reference sequence). The CDR3 is 14 amino acids. V lost 5 bases, J lost 3 bases, and 7 bases stayed unmatched. The CDR3 here is CASSPDRRYYEQYF. DNA for the CDR3: TGTGCCAGCAGCCCGGACAGGAGGTACTACGAGCAGTACTTC.

V and J are TRBV7-9 and TRBJ2-7; D remains ambiguous. Trimming pared 5 bases from V and 6 bases from J, leaving 11 bases between. CDR1 SEHNR and CDR2 FQNEAQ come from the germline V gene (reference sequence). The CDR3 contains 12 residues. In DNA form, the CDR3 reads TGTGCCAGCAGCCTCGTGGAGCTCGAGCAGTACTTC. Its translation is CASSLVELEQYF. The whole variable domain, filled in from reference TRBV7-9 and TRBJ2-7, reads DTGVSQNPRHKITKRGQNVTFRCDPISEHNRLYWYRQTLGQGPEFLTYFQNEAQLEKSRLLSDRFSAERPKGSFSTLEIQRTEQGDSAMYLCASSLVELEQYFGPGTRLTVT.

The V call is TRBV30, the J call TRBJ1-5, with no clear D. The CDR3 spans 12 residues. V lost 4 bases and J 4 bases, leaving 8 bases between the germline ends. Germline values: CDR1 GTSNPN, CDR2 SVGIG (reference sequence). This chain's CDR3 is CAWNYGNQPQHF. DNA of the CDR3: TGTGCCTGGAATTATGGGAATCAGCCCCAGCATTTT.